Following are 17 T cell receptor beta chains from one sample sequenced in a study of blood T cell repertoires in COVID-19. Repertoires were generated with immunoSEQ multiplex PCR, while TCRdb's copy carries only in-frame clones and drops some. The profile covers under 100,000 clones, with over 75% appearing a single time and roughly 15% taken by the ten largest. Specimen: peripheral blood. The receptors were sampled from a human donor in a cohort sampled during active COVID-19.

The rearrangement joins TRBV5-1 to TRBJ1-5; D gene ambiguous. This CDR3 spans 15 amino acids. The V gene's germline CDR1 is SGHRS and CDR2 YFSETQ. With 0 bases removed from V and 6 bases from J, the gap between germline ends came to 13 bases. CDR3 coding DNA: TGCGCCAGCAGCTTGGACGGATTCCGGGGTCAGCCCCAGCATTTT. Translation gives CASSLDGFRGQPQHF.

The chain recombines TRBV6-2 or TRBV6-3 with TRBJ2-5; possibly TRBD2 for D (5 bases). This CDR3 spans 13 amino acids. The germline V gene has CDR1 MNHEY and CDR2 SVGEGT. The V gene lost 5 bases and the J gene lost 2 bases, with 9 bases spanning the gap. The DNA for the CDR3 is TGTGCCAGCAGTCGCCGGGAACAAGAGACCCAGTACTTC. Translating gives CASSRREQETQYF.

The CDR3 DNA follows: TGCGCCAGCAGTCCTCCGGACAGGGGTTACGAGCAGTACTTC. This sequence encodes CASSPPDRGYEQYF. The chain uses TRBV10-1 and TRBJ2-7, with 9 bases that match TRBD1. CDR3 length equals 14 residues. J lost 4 bases, V lost 5 bases, and 6 bases had no gene match. Germline V lookup: CDR1 WNHNN, CDR2 SYGVQD (reference sequence).

The V call is TRBV6-6, the J call TRBJ1-4; 8 nucleotides line up with TRBD1. Germline trimming cut 6 bases from V and 5 bases from J; bases unmatched to any gene: 5. Germline V gene sequence: CDR1 MNHNY, CDR2 SVGAGI (reference sequence). CDR3 length equals 14 residues. The CDR3 DNA reads as TGTGCCAGCAGGACACAGGGGGGAAATGAAAAACTGTTTTTT. Encoded protein: CASRTQGGNEKLFF.

The chain combines TRBV9 with TRBJ1-5; 7 nucleotides line up with TRBD1. The trim removed 0 bases at V and 7 bases at J, leaving 1 base unmatched. In germline, CDR1 is SGDLS, CDR2 YYNGEE. The CDR3 loop spans 13 amino acids. The CDR3: CASSVGQGQPQHF. The CDR3 bases are TGTGCCAGCAGCGTAGGACAGGGCCAGCCCCAGCATTTT.

The rearrangement uses TRBV4-1 and TRBJ2-2, with D maybe TRBD2 (6 bases). The germline V and J ends were trimmed by 0 bases and 4 bases, with 9 bases remaining between them. Germline V gives CDR1 MGHRA, CDR2 YSYEKL. The length of the CDR3 is 15 residues. DNA for the CDR3: TGCGCCAGCAGCCAAGAGGGGGGACTCACCGGGGAGCTGTTTTTT. This translates into CASSQEGGLTGELFF.

The CDR3, as DNA: TGTGCCAGTAGTGAAACATCGGGACTGAGCACAGATACGCAGTATTTT. Its protein is CASSETSGLSTDTQYF. V is TRBV19 and J is TRBJ2-3, with D perhaps TRBD2 (6 bases). V was shortened by 5 bases and J by 0 bases, with 15 bases between the two germline ends. Looked up from germline, CDR1 is LNHDA and CDR2 is SQIVND (reference sequence). CDR3 length: 16 residues. Full variable domain (rest looked up from reference TRBV19 and TRBJ2-3): DGGITQSPKYLFRKEGQNVTLSCEQNLNHDAMYWYRQDPGQGLRLIYYSQIVNDFQKGDIAEGYSVSREKKESFPLTVTSAQKNPTAFYLCASSETSGLSTDTQYFGPGTRLTVL.

The J gene is TRBJ1-3, the V gene TRBV6-4; D is possibly TRBD1 (6 bases). CDR1 MRHNA and CDR2 SNTAGT come from the germline V gene. The V end was cut by 11 bases, the J end by 2 bases, with 22 bases between. This CDR3 spans 16 amino acids. This CDR3 is CASADDNRVPGNTIYF. The CDR3 DNA sequence: TGTGCCTCAGCGGATGATAACAGGGTCCCTGGAAACACCATATATTTT.

V gene TRBV18 combines with J gene TRBJ1-1; 7 bases fit TRBD1. The CDR3 runs 14 residues. With 9 bases clipped from V and 2 bases from J, the junction kept 9 bases outside the gene matches. Germline loops: CDR1 KGHSH, CDR2 LQKENI. CDR3 protein: CASLTGTANTEAFF. The CDR3 nucleotides are TGTGCCAGTCTTACCGGGACAGCAAACACTGAAGCTTTCTTT.

The rearrangement joins TRBV29-1 to TRBJ2-3; D is possibly TRBD2 (5 bases). Germline CDR1 SQVTM, CDR2 ANQGSEA. The V gene lost 1 base and the J gene lost 6 bases, with 14 bases spanning the gap. CDR3 size: 14 residues. The CDR3 reads CSVEVGEPGDTQYF. The CDR3 nucleotides read TGCAGCGTTGAAGTTGGGGAGCCCGGGGATACGCAGTATTTT.

This chain links TRBV18 with TRBJ1-1, with a weak D call TRBD1 (5 bases). Germline V gene lookup returns CDR1 KGHSH and CDR2 LQKENI. The V end was cut by 3 bases, the J end by 3 bases, with 11 bases between. The length of the CDR3 is 14 residues. CDR3 amino acids: CASSPTQVDTEAFF. Written as DNA, the CDR3 is TGTGCCAGCTCACCTACACAGGTGGACACTGAAGCTTTCTTT.

The CDR3 DNA is TGTGCCAGCAGCAACAGGCACGATAATTCACCCCTCCACTTT. Amino acid sequence: CASSNRHDNSPLHF. The gene calls are TRBV27 and TRBJ1-6, with D maybe TRBD1 (5 bases). CDR3 size: 14 residues. V was pared by 6 bases and J by 5 bases, with 11 bases between. The germline V gene has CDR1 MNHEY and CDR2 SMNVEV (reference sequence).

The chain couples TRBV6-5 to TRBJ1-1, with unresolved D. Germline CDR1 is MNHEY and CDR2 is SVGAGI. The CDR3 sequence is 15 residues long. Trimming removed 6 bases at V and 0 bases at J, with 14 bases between. CDR3 residues: CASRTLEAMNTEAFF. The CDR3 nucleotides read TGTGCCAGCAGGACGCTAGAGGCCATGAACACTGAAGCTTTCTTT.

This sequence joins TRBV19 and TRBJ2-7; 10 bases align to TRBD2. The ends lost 3 bases at V and 7 bases at J; junction bases unmatched: 9. The CDR3 loop spans 15 amino acids. Germline CDR1 and CDR2: LNHDA and SQIVND (reference sequence). The CDR3 nucleotides are TGTGCCAGTAGTATTAGCGGGGGGCCCACCTTTGAGCAGTACTTC. Translated: CASSISGGPTFEQYF. The full variable domain, completed using reference TRBV19 and TRBJ2-7, is DGGITQSPKYLFRKEGQNVTLSCEQNLNHDAMYWYRQDPGQGLRLIYYSQIVNDFQKGDIAEGYSVSREKKESFPLTVTSAQKNPTAFYLCASSISGGPTFEQYFGPGTRLTVT.

This clone was detected only once. The chain couples TRBV5-5 to TRBJ2-5, with 8 bases that match TRBD1. In germline, CDR1 is SGHKS, CDR2 YYEKEE (reference sequence). This CDR3 has 15 residues. V shed 3 bases, J shed 5 bases, and the junction held 9 bases outside the gene matches. The CDR3 DNA reads TGTGCCAGCAGCTCGCAGGGGGCGTCTTTGGAGACCCAGTACTTC. Its translation is CASSSQGASLETQYF.

The chain employs TRBV5-1 and TRBJ2-1; TRBD1 matches 8 bases. V was pared by 4 bases and J by 4 bases, with 7 bases of the junction left unmatched. Germline loops: CDR1 SGHRS, CDR2 YFSETQ. The CDR3 loop spans 15 amino acids. The CDR3 sequence: CASSPATGVYNEQFF. The CDR3, as DNA: TGCGCCAGCAGCCCTGCGACAGGGGTTTACAATGAGCAGTTCTTC.

This clone has a handful of counts. V gene TRBV2 combines with J gene TRBJ1-5; 8 bases agree with TRBD1. The CDR3 covers 14 residues. Germline CDR1 is SNHLY and CDR2 is FYNNEI. Trimming took 4 bases from V and 2 from J; bases not matched to a gene: 1. CDR3 DNA: TGTGCCAGCAGTGCAGGGGGCGGCAATCAGCCCCAGCATTTT. Translation gives CASSAGGGNQPQHF.